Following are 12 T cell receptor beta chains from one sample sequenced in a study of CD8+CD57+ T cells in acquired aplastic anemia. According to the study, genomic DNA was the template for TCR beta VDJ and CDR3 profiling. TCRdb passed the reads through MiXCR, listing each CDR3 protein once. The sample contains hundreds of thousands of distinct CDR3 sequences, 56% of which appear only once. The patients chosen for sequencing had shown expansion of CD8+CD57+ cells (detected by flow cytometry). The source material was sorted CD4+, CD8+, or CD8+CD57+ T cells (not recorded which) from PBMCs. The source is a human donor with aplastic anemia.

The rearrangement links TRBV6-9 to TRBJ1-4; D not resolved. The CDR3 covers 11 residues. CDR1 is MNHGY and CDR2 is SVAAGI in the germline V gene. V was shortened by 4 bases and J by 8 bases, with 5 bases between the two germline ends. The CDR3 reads CASSSWEKLFF. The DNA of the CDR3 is TGTGCCAGCAGTTCTTGGGAAAAACTGTTTTTT.

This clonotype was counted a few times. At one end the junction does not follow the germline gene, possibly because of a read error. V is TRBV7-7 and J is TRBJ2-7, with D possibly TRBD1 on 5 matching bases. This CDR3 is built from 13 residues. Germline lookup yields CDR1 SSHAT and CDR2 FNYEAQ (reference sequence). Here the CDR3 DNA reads TGTGCTAGCAGCTTAGGGGTCCTCTACGAGCAGTACTTC. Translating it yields CASSLGVLYEQYF.

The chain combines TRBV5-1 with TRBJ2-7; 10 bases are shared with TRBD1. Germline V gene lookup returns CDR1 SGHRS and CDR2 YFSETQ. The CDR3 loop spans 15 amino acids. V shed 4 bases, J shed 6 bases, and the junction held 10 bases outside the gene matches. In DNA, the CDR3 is TGCGCCAGCAGCACGACAGGGGGCTCTCCCTGCGAGCAGTACTTC. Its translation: CASSTTGGSPCEQYF.

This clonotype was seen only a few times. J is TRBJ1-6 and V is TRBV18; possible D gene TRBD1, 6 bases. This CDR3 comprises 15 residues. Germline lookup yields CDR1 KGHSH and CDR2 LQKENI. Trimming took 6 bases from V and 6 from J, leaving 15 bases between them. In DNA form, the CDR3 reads TGTGCCAGCTCCCCCGGGGGCGTTTTTAATTCACCCCTCCACTTT. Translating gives CASSPGGVFNSPLHF.

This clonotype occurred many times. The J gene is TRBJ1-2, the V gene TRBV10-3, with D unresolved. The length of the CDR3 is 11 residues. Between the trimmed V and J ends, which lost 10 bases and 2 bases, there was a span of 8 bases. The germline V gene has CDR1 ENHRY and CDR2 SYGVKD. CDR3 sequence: CATSSNYGYTF. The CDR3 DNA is TGTGCCACCTCTTCGAACTATGGCTACACCTTC.

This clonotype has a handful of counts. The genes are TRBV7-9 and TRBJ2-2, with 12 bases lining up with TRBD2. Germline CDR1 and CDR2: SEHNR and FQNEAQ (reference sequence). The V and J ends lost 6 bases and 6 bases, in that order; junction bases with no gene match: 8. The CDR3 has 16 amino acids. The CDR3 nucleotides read TGTGCCAGCAGGGCGAGACTAGCGGGAGAGGCCGGGGAGCTGTTTTTT. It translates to CASRARLAGEAGELFF. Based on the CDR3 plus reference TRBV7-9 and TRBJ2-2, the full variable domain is DTGVSQNPRHKITKRGQNVTFRCDPISEHNRLYWYRQTLGQGPEFLTYFQNEAQLEKSRLLSDRFSAERPKGSFSTLEIQRTEQGDSAMYLCASRARLAGEAGELFFGEGSRLTVL.

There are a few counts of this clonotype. The CDR3 here is CSASPGTSGTTDTQYF. The DNA for the CDR3 is TGCAGTGCTAGCCCTGGGACTAGCGGGACCACAGATACGCAGTATTTT. This chain connects TRBV20-1 to TRBJ2-3, with 13 bases lining up with TRBD2. This CDR3 region has 16 residues. The junction had 5 bases not matched to a gene; V was cut back by 3 bases and J by 2 bases. Germline assignment: CDR1 DFQATT and CDR2 SNEGSKA (reference sequence).

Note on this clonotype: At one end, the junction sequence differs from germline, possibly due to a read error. The CDR3 coding sequence is TGTGCCATCACCGAGGACAGGGGGTACGAGCAGTACTTC. Translating gives CAITEDRGYEQYF. This chain uses TRBV29-1 with TRBJ2-7, with TRBD1 matching over 10 bases. The germline V gene has CDR1 SQVTM and CDR2 ANQGSEA. The CDR3 is made up of 13 amino acids.

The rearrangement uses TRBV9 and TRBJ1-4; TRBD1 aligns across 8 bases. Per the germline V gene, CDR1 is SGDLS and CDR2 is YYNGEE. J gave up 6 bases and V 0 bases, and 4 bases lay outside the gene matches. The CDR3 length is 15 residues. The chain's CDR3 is CASSVGQGRDEKLFF. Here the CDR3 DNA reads TGTGCCAGCAGCGTAGGACAGGGGCGGGATGAAAAACTGTTTTTT.

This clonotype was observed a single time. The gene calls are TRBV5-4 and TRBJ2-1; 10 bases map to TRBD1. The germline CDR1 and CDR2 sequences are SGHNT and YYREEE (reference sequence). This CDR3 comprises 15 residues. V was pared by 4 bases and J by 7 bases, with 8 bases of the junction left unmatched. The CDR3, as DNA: TGTGCCAGCAGCGCCTCCGGGACAGGGGCGAATGAGCAGTTCTTC. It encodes CASSASGTGANEQFF.

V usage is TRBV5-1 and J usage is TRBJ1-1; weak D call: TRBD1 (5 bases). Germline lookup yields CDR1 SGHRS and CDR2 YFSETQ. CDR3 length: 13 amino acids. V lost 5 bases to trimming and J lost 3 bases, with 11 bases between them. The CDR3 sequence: CASSPTADTEAFF. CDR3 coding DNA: TGCGCCAGCAGTCCGACAGCCGACACTGAAGCTTTCTTT.

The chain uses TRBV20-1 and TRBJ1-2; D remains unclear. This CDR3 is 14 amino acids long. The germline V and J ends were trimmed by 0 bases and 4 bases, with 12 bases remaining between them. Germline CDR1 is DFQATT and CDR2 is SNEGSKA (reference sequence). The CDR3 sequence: CSARDPILGYGYTF. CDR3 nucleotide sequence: TGCAGTGCTAGAGACCCCATATTGGGCTATGGCTACACCTTC.